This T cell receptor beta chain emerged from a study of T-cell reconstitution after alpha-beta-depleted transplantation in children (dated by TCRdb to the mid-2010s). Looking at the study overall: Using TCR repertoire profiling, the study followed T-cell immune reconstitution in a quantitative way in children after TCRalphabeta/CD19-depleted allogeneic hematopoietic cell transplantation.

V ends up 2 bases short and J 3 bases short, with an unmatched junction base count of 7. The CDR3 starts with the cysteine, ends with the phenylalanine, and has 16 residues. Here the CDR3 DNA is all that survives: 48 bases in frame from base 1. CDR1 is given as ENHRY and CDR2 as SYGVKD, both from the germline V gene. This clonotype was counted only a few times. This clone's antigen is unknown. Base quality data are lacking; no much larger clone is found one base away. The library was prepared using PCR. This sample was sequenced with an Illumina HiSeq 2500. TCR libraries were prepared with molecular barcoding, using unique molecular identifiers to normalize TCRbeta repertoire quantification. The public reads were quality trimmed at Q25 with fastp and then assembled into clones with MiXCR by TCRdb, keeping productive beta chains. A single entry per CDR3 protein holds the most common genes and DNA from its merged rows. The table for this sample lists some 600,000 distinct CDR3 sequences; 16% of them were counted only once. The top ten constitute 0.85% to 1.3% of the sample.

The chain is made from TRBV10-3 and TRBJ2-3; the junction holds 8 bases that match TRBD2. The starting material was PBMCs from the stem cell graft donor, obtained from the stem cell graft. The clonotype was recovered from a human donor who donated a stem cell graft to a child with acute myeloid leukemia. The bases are TGTGCCATCAGTGAGGGGAGCGGGGGAGGAACAGATACGCAGTATTTT. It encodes CAISEGSGGGTDTQYF.